What follows describes a single TCR beta chain. This sample was included in a study of chemoradiotherapy in HPV16-positive cancers. TCRdb keeps only in-frame clones here, not all; method: immunoSEQ multiplex PCR. In the table there are about 6,500 clones, approximately 90% of which are singletons. The CDR3 has 14 amino acids. Trimming shortened V by 0 bases and J by 1 base, and 6 bases separated the two germline ends. Germline-derived CDR1 and CDR2 are MNHEY and SVGAGI. This TCR derives from a human donor with HPV-associated anogenital cancer. Here the sequenced sample was blood, taken from a patient who underwent chemoradiotherapy. The rearrangement links TRBV6-5 to TRBJ1-1, with D perhaps matching TRBD1 (5 bases). In DNA, the CDR3 is TGTGCCAGCAGTTACTCGGGGGGGAACACTGAAGCTTTCTTT. Residues: CASSYSGGNTEAFF.